Given below is one TCR beta chain in context. Some clones are missing from TCRdb's copy, which holds only in-frame ones; the method was immunoSEQ multiplex PCR. This table has roughly 700,000 clones, roughly nine tenths appearing once. The sample is drawn from a study of Ad26.COV2.S vaccination and SARS-CoV-2 variants. Treatment described: 15 to 20 received Ad26.COV2.S at low or high dose, single or two shots; 5 received placebo; per-sample allocation not given. It was on day 63 after the first vaccine or placebo injection that samples were taken. This CDR3 comprises 13 residues. Germline-derived CDR1 and CDR2 are SNHLY and FYNNEI. V was pared by 1 base and J by 2 bases, with 3 bases between.

The clonotype comes from a person between 18 and 65 years old who received the Ad26.COV2.S COVID-19 vaccine or a placebo. The rearrangement uses TRBV2 and TRBJ1-3; unclear D gene. Sequenced material: peripheral blood, taken in a trial of Ad26.COV2.S vaccine versus placebo. CDR3 sequence: CASSEGPGNTIYF. CDR3 nucleotides: TGTGCCAGCAGTGAAGGTCCTGGAAACACCATATATTTT.